The rows below give T cell receptor beta chains drawn from one sample of a study of blood T cells in healthy people across ages. TCRdb itself ran the 5' RACE reads through MiXCR, one entry per CDR3 protein. The table has about 830,000 distinct CDR3 sequences, 62% seen once. Sequencing was done on a sample of blood. The receptors were gathered from a man aged 25 to 45 in good health. Both conserved end residues are part of each CDR3. The order of the fields is D gene, clone size, V gene, J gene, CDR3 DNA, CDR3 protein. D genes are given only for firm matches. Some rows have no size entry. The others give once, few or many, or a class for an expanded clone.

>-|-|TRBV4-3|TRBJ2-7
TGCGCCAGCAGTCAAAATGGGGGCTACGAGCAGTACTTC
CASSQNGGYEQYF
>-|many|TRBV7-6|TRBJ2-7
TGTGCCAGCAGCTTAGCACCGGGGGATTACGAGCAGTACTTC
CASSLAPGDYEQYF
>TRBD1|-|TRBV12-3/TRBV12-4|TRBJ2-2
TGTGCCAGCAGTTGGACAGGCGCCACCGGGGAGCTGTTTTTT
CASSWTGATGELFF
>TRBD1|-|TRBV11-2|TRBJ1-4
TGTGCCAGCAGCTTCGTCGGACAGGGAGGGAATGGGGAAAAACTGTTTTTT
CASSFVGQGGNGEKLFF
>-|-|TRBV7-2|TRBJ2-1
TGTGCCAGCAGCTTCGGGACGTTCTACAATGAGCAGTTCTTC
CASSFGTFYNEQFF
>-|few|TRBV27|TRBJ1-2
TGTGCCAGCACTCCTGTGGGGGGGCTGGACTATGGCTACACCTTC
CASTPVGGLDYGYTF
>TRBD1|few|TRBV6-6|TRBJ1-2
TGTGCCAGCAGCTCAGGGGGCTACTATGGCTACACCTTC
CASSSGGYYGYTF
>TRBD1|-|TRBV10-3|TRBJ2-7
TGTGCCATCAGTGACGACCGGGACAGGCGAGCCTACGAGCAGTACTTC
CAISDDRDRRAYEQYF
>-|-|TRBV6-6|TRBJ2-1
TGTGCCAGCAGTTACCGAGGCAAAGCATATGAGCAGTTCTTC
CASSYRGKAYEQFF
>-|-|TRBV12-3/TRBV12-4|TRBJ1-5
TGTGCCAGCAACCCGAGGGGGAGTAGCAATCAGCCCCAGCATTTT
CASNPRGSSNQPQHF
>-|-|TRBV6-6|TRBJ2-5
TGTGCCAGCGGCCCCGATACTGGTCAAGAGACCCAGTACTTC
CASGPDTGQETQYF
>TRBD2|-|TRBV6-1|TRBJ2-5
TGTGCCAGCAGTGGCGGACTAGCGGGGAACTACCAAGAGACCCAGTACTTC
CASSGGLAGNYQETQYF
>TRBD2|-|TRBV12-3/TRBV12-4|TRBJ2-7
TGTGCCAGCAGATCTACTGCGGGAGGCTACGAGCAGTACTTC
CASRSTAGGYEQYF
>-|-|TRBV9|TRBJ2-7
TGTGCCAGCAGCACAGAACTGGGCTACGAGCAGTACTTC
CASSTELGYEQYF
>TRBD1|-|TRBV7-2|TRBJ2-7
TGTGCCAGCAGCTCAGGGGGGACAGGGCATGAGCAGTACTTC
CASSSGGTGHEQYF
>TRBD1|-|TRBV2|TRBJ1-2
TGTGCCAGCAGGGGGACAGGGGGCATGTATGGCTACACCTTC
CASRGTGGMYGYTF
>-|-|TRBV29-1|TRBJ2-7
TGCAGCGTTGGGGGAAAGGTGGCCTACGAGCAGTACTTC
CSVGGKVAYEQYF
>-|-|TRBV20-1|TRBJ1-1
TGCAGTGCTAGACAGGGGAACACTGAAGCTTTCTTT
CSARQGNTEAFF
>-|-|TRBV6-5|TRBJ1-2
TGTGCCAGCAGCCCCTCAGACGGGGAGTCTGGCTACACCTTC
CASSPSDGESGYTF
>-|-|TRBV28|TRBJ2-7
TGTGCCAGCAGTCTCCGGACACAAGGCCCCTACGAGCAGTACTTC
CASSLRTQGPYEQYF
>TRBD1|few|TRBV4-1|TRBJ1-2
TGCGCCAGCAGCTACCGATCGGGACAGGGGGGAGGCTACACCTTC
CASSYRSGQGGGYTF
>TRBD1|-|TRBV7-9|TRBJ2-5
TGTGCCAGCAGCCGGGACAGCGAGACCCAGTACTTC
CASSRDSETQYF
>-|-|TRBV7-2|TRBJ2-1
TGTGCCAGCAGCCAAGAGGCAGAAGTCGCCTACAATGAGCAGTTCTTC
CASSQEAEVAYNEQFF
>TRBD2|-|TRBV12-3/TRBV12-4|TRBJ2-3
TGTGCCAGCTCGGGACTAGCGGATCCTAGCACAGATACGCAGTATTTT
CASSGLADPSTDTQYF
>-|-|TRBV20-1|TRBJ2-6
TGCAGTGCTAGAGATCCCCAAGCGGGGGCCAACGTCCTGACTTTC
CSARDPQAGANVLTF
>-|-|TRBV10-3|TRBJ2-7
TGTGCCATCAGCGGGGTGGGTAGCGTGTCCTACGAGCAGTACTTC
CAISGVGSVSYEQYF
>TRBD2|-|TRBV9|TRBJ2-1
TGTGCCAGCAGCCCTCAGGGTAGTAGGGGACTAGCGGGGGTCAGGAATGAGCAGTTCTTC
CASSPQGSRGLAGVRNEQFF
>-|-|TRBV3-1|TRBJ2-7
TGTGCCAGCAGCCTGACTAGGGGCGAGCAGTACTTC
CASSLTRGEQYF
>-|-|TRBV30|TRBJ2-6
TGTGCCTGGAGTGTAGATACATACCTCGTCTCTGGGGCCAACGTCCTGACTTTC
CAWSVDTYLVSGANVLTF
>TRBD1|-|TRBV4-2|TRBJ2-1
TGTGCCAGCAGCCAGGCCGGGACAGGGCCCTACAATGAGCAGTTCTTC
CASSQAGTGPYNEQFF
>-|-|TRBV4-3|TRBJ2-5
TGCGCCAGCAGCCAAGTCGGCGGGGTTGGGACCCAGTACTTC
CASSQVGGVGTQYF
>-|-|TRBV7-2|TRBJ2-2
TGTGCCAGCACACCAAGAGGGCCCGTTTCGAACACCGGGGAGCTGTTTTTT
CASTPRGPVSNTGELFF
>-|once|TRBV2|TRBJ2-5
TGTGCCAGCAGTGAAGCAACAGGGTACGAGGAGACCCAGTACTTC
CASSEATGYEETQYF
>-|-|TRBV20-1|TRBJ1-1
TGCAGTGCTCGGGACTTATCTGAAGCTTTCTTT
CSARDLSEAFF
>-|few|TRBV10-3|TRBJ2-5
TGTGCCATCAGTGGGGACTTGCAAGAGACCCAGTACTTC
CAISGDLQETQYF
>-|-|TRBV5-1|TRBJ1-6
TGCGCCAGCAGCTTGGCAGGGATCCATAATTCACCCCTCCACTTT
CASSLAGIHNSPLHF
>TRBD1|few|TRBV7-2|TRBJ2-7
TGTGCCAGCAGCTTCCGGGACAGGCATTACGAGCAGTACTTC
CASSFRDRHYEQYF
>-|once|TRBV7-2|TRBJ2-3
TGTGCCAGCAGCTTAGGTGTACAGAACACAGATACGCAGTATTTT
CASSLGVQNTDTQYF
>TRBD2|-|TRBV20-1|TRBJ2-3
TGCAGTGCTAGACATGGGACTAGCGGGGGTGATACGCAGTATTTT
CSARHGTSGGDTQYF
>-|-|TRBV7-2|TRBJ1-1
TGTGCCAGCAGCTTACAGGGCCGAGGGTTTGTCACTGAAGCTTTCTTT
CASSLQGRGFVTEAFF
>TRBD2|-|TRBV6-2/TRBV6-3|TRBJ2-5
TGTGCCAGCAGTTGGACTAGCGGGGGGCCCCAAGAGACCCAGTACTTC
CASSWTSGGPQETQYF
>-|-|TRBV12-3/TRBV12-4|TRBJ1-1
TGTGCCAGCAGTTTCATGGGAGGCAACACTGAAGCTTTCTTT
CASSFMGGNTEAFF
>-|-|TRBV5-1|TRBJ2-4
TGCGCCAGCAGCTTGGGGGATTTAGCCAAAAACATTCAGTACTTC
CASSLGDLAKNIQYF
>TRBD1|-|TRBV12-3/TRBV12-4|TRBJ1-2
TGTGCCAGCAGTGAACAGGGGGAAGCTAACTATGGCTACACCTTC
CASSEQGEANYGYTF
>-|-|TRBV6-5|TRBJ2-7
TGTGCCAGCAGTTACGACATACAGGGTCGCGAGCAGTACTTC
CASSYDIQGREQYF
>-|-|TRBV3-1|TRBJ2-3
TGTGCCAGCAGCCAAGAGGGTATGGGGACAGATACGCAGTATTTT
CASSQEGMGTDTQYF
>-|few|TRBV12-3/TRBV12-4|TRBJ2-1
TGTGCCAGCCGGGACTTGTCCCATGAGCAGTTCTTC
CASRDLSHEQFF
>-|few|TRBV10-3|TRBJ2-5
TGTGCCTCCACGGGACGGCCTCAAGAGACCCAGTACTTC
CASTGRPQETQYF
>-|-|TRBV5-5|TRBJ1-4
TGTGCCAGCAGCTCTGCAGGGAGAAGGAATGAAAAACTGTTTTTT
CASSSAGRRNEKLFF
>TRBD1|-|TRBV6-2/TRBV6-3|TRBJ2-2
TGTGCCAGCAGTCGCGACAGGGTTGGGACCGGGGAGCTGTTTTTT
CASSRDRVGTGELFF
>TRBD1|few|TRBV20-1|TRBJ2-5
TGCAGTGCCCAAGGAACGGGACAGCTCCTCCAAGAGACCCAGTACTTC
CSAQGTGQLLQETQYF
>-|-|TRBV6-1|TRBJ2-7
TGTGCCAGCCGGGACCCGCTCTGGGGCGAGCAGTACTTC
CASRDPLWGEQYF
>-|few|TRBV28|TRBJ2-5
TGTGCCAGCAGTTTCCCCGGTTGGCCCTCAGAGACCCAGTACTTC
CASSFPGWPSETQYF
>-|-|TRBV20-1|TRBJ2-5
TGCAGTGCCGAGAGAGACCAAACAGTGGCCCCAAAAGAGACCCAGTACTTC
CSAERDQTVAPKETQYF
>-|-|TRBV6-1|TRBJ1-1
TGTGCCAGCAGTGAACCTTTCACTGAAGCTTTCTTT
CASSEPFTEAFF
>-|-|TRBV28|TRBJ2-6
TGTGCCAGCAGTTTCTTAGGGACCTCTGGGGCCAACGTCCTGACTTTC
CASSFLGTSGANVLTF
>-|few|TRBV29-1|TRBJ2-7
TGCAGCGTTCCACGGACGGAGAACTCCTACGAGCAGTACTTC
CSVPRTENSYEQYF
>-|-|TRBV12-3/TRBV12-4|TRBJ2-1
TGTGCCGGCAGTTTCCCCTACAATGAGCAGTTCTTC
CAGSFPYNEQFF
>TRBD1|-|TRBV2|TRBJ2-6
TGTGCCAGTAAGGGGGCAGGGTCTGCTGGGGCCAACGTCCTGACTTTC
CASKGAGSAGANVLTF
>-|-|TRBV10-1|TRBJ2-1
TGCGCCAGCAGTGATATTCCGGGCAATGAGCAGTTCTTC
CASSDIPGNEQFF